This T cell receptor beta chain was identified during a study of neurological immune-mediated disorders. This clonotype was found a few times. TCRdb analysed the 5' RACE reads with MiXCR anew, one entry per CDR3 protein. The table has over 45,000 distinct CDR3 sequences, 4% seen once. The trim removed 1 base at V and 2 bases at J, leaving 10 bases unmatched. The CDR3 has 17 amino acids. Germline CDR1 SEHNR, CDR2 FQNEAQ (reference sequence). Each sorted-subset library came from fewer than 1.1 million CD4+ or CD8+ T cells. This chain links TRBV7-9 with TRBJ1-2; 7 nucleotides line up with TRBD1. The sequenced material came from CD4+ T cells from blood. The clonotype comes from a woman aged 40-49 years with multiple sclerosis. CDR3 coding DNA: TGTGCCAGCAGCTTAGAAGGGGGCCAGGCGTGGAACTATGGCTACACCTTC. Translation: CASSLEGGQAWNYGYTF.